In its sample, the clone carrying this T cell receptor beta chain was seen many times. Its antigen is undetermined. The data originate from a study of T-cell reconstitution after alpha-beta-depleted transplantation in children. Unique molecular identifiers featured in how the TCRbeta library was prepared. TCRdb passed the PCR reads through MiXCR, listing each CDR3 protein once. The sample lists almost 250,000 distinct CDR3 sequences, about a quarter occurring once. Study findings and constraints: By about two months after transplant, alpha-beta T cells reportedly arose from several hundred graft clones that had expanded. T-cell counts and diversity at one year following transplant were attributed mainly to newly produced T cells. It was surviving recipient T cells and thymic progenitors that gave some patients high TCRbeta diversity at day 60.

Germline V CDR1 and CDR2: MNHNS, SASEGT. Unmatched junction bases numbered 6, after V lost 5 bases and J lost 5 bases. The CDR3 sequence is 15 residues long. This TCR derives from a girl aged 2 to 9 with Fanconi anemia, due to receive a stem cell transplant. The chain couples TRBV6-1 to TRBJ2-1; 10 bases agree with TRBD2. Specimen: PBMCs, collected before TCRalphabeta/CD19-depleted stem cell transplant. The chain's CDR3 is CASSSALAGDNEQFF. In DNA, the CDR3 is TGTGCCAGCAGTTCAGCGCTAGCGGGGGACAATGAGCAGTTCTTC.